Below, one T cell receptor (beta chain) is given with its context. CDR3 length: 15 amino acids. V lost 2 bases and J lost 0, with 8 bases in between. CDR1 is SNHLY, CDR2 FYNNEI, per germline. This specimen comes from a study of OX40 agonist ivuxolimab in advanced cancers. Clones were sequenced by immunoSEQ multiplex PCR, and TCRdb holds only the in-frame ones, with some missing. Among about 120,000 clones, around 89% were seen once, and the ten largest hold 0.55%. The TCR was taken from an adult with an advanced solid tumor such as melanoma, head and neck, liver or kidney cancer. This chain uses TRBV2 with TRBJ1-3; D unclear. The sample was CD4+ or CD8+ T cells sorted from blood, taken in a trial of the OX40 agonist ivuxolimab. In DNA form, the CDR3 reads TGTGCCAGCAGTGAACTACACCTCTCTGGAAACACCATATATTTT. Encoded protein: CASSELHLSGNTIYF.